Sequencing of this T cell receptor (beta chain) was carried out in a study of T cells in Graves' hyperthyroidism and ophthalmopathy. RNA transcripts served as the template for amplifying TCR beta CDR3 regions. The TCR CDR3 first-round RT-PCR relied on the HTBI primer set. TCRdb analysed the multiplex PCR reads with MiXCR anew, one entry per CDR3 protein. The sample yields some 800,000 distinct CDR3 sequences, about 38% seen once. This clonotype has only one observation. This clonotype was sampled from a man between 18 and 29 years old with Graves' hyperthyroidism. Material for sequencing was blood.

The CDR3 coding sequence is TGTGCCAGCAGCTTAGATTCGGGGACTAGCGGAGAGACCCAGTACTTC. Its translation is CASSLDSGTSGETQYF. The chain joins TRBV7-8 to TRBJ2-5; the match to TRBD2 covers 11 bases. Germline V gene lookup returns CDR1 SGHVS and CDR2 FQNEAQ. CDR3 length: 16 amino acids. The junction had 5 bases not matched to a gene; V was cut back by 1 base and J by 4 bases.